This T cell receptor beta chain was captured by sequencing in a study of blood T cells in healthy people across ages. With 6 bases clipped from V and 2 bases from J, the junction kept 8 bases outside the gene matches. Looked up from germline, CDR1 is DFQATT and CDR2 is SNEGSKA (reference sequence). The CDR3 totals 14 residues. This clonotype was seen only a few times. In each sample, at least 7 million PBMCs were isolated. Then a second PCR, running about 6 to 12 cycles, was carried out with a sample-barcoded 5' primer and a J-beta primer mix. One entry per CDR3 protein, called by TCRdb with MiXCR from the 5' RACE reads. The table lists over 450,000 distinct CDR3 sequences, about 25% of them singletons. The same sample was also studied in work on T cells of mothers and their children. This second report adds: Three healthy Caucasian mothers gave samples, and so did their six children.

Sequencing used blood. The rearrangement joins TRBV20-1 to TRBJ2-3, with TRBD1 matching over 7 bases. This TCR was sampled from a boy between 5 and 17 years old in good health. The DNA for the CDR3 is TGCAGTGCCCATAGGGACAGAAACACAGATACGCAGTATTTT. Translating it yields CSAHRDRNTDTQYF.